The rows below give T cell receptor beta chains drawn from one sample of a study of cytomegalovirus exposure and HLA in healthy donors. Data came from immunoSEQ multiplex PCR; TCRdb stores just in-frame clones and leaves some out. This sample's table has more than 95,000 clones. Sequenced input: PBMCs. Source of these receptors: a man aged 35-49 years in good health and CMV-seronegative. Both conserved end residues are part of each CDR3. A D gene is named only where the DNA matches it firmly.

CASSPPSAVETQYF,TGTGCCAGCTCACCACCGTCGGCGGTGGAGACCCAGTACTTC,TRBV18,14,TRBJ2-5,.
CASSRQGADNQPQHF,TGTGCCAGCAGCCGACAGGGGGCTGACAATCAGCCCCAGCATTTT,TRBV2,15,TRBJ1-5,TRBD1
CASSFDRLGPQHF,TGTGCCAGCAGCTTCGACCGCCTAGGGCCCCAGCATTTT,TRBV11-2,13,TRBJ1-5,.
CASAVPGTGTDTQYF,TGTGCCAGCGCCGTCCCCGGGACAGGGACAGATACGCAGTATTTT,TRBV19,15,TRBJ2-3,TRBD1
CASSQEIGTRNNEQFF,TGTGCCAGCAGCCAAGAGATCGGGACACGTAACAATGAGCAGTTCTTC,TRBV14,16,TRBJ2-1,.
CASSPWTLAPFSYEQYF,TGTGCCAGCAGCCCCTGGACACTGGCCCCATTCTCCTACGAGCAGTACTTC,TRBV5-6,17,TRBJ2-7,.
CASSWEGGLVSLEQFF,TGTGCCAGCAGTTGGGAGGGGGGACTCGTCTCGCTGGAGCAGTTCTTC,TRBV7-9,16,TRBJ2-1,.
CASSTGQGLSYEQYF,TGTGCCAGCTCAACCGGACAGGGCCTCTCCTACGAGCAGTACTTC,TRBV18,15,TRBJ2-7,TRBD1
CASSPRGTGELFF,TGTGCCAGCAGCCCCCGGGGCACCGGGGAGCTGTTTTTT,TRBV13,13,TRBJ2-2,.
CASSLGARETQYF,TGCGCCAGCAGCTTGGGGGCTCGAGAGACCCAGTACTTC,TRBV5-1,13,TRBJ2-5,.
CASSESTAGVFGDNEQFF,TGCGCCAGCAGTGAGTCGACGGCGGGGGTATTTGGAGATAATGAGCAGTTCTTC,TRBV10-1,18,TRBJ2-1,TRBD2
CASSQGTGQETQYF,TGCGCCAGCAGCCAGGGGACAGGACAAGAGACCCAGTACTTC,TRBV5-1,14,TRBJ2-5,TRBD1
CASSAGDYEQYF,TGTGCCAGTAGTGCAGGCGACTACGAGCAGTACTTC,TRBV19,12,TRBJ2-7,.
CASSLGENQPQHF,TGTGCCAGCAGCTTAGGGGAGAATCAGCCCCAGCATTTT,TRBV11-2,13,TRBJ1-5,.
CASSVAGIYNEQFF,TGTGCCAGCAGCGTAGCGGGGATCTACAATGAGCAGTTCTTC,TRBV9,14,TRBJ2-1,.
CASSSRKGWSVNTEAFF,TGTGCCAGCAGCTCCAGGAAGGGGTGGTCCGTGAACACTGAAGCTTTCTTT,TRBV5-4,17,TRBJ1-1,.
CASSFGTLGGNYGYTF,TGCGCCAGCAGCTTCGGGACTCTGGGAGGTAACTATGGCTACACCTTC,TRBV5-1,16,TRBJ1-2,.
CASGAAPLNSLHF,TGTGCCAGCGGGGCGGCCCCCCTAAATTCCCTCCACTTT,TRBV6-5,13,TRBJ1-6,.
CASRKTVSSYNEQFF,TGTGCCAGCAGGAAGACAGTGAGCTCCTACAATGAGCAGTTCTTC,TRBV6-1,15,TRBJ2-1,.
CASSSSGDTQYF,TGTGCCAGCAGTTCTTCAGGGGATACGCAGTATTTT,TRBV6-5,12,TRBJ2-3,.
CASSLPQGRTYEQYF,TGTGCCAGCAGTTTACCCCAGGGGAGAACCTACGAGCAGTACTTC,TRBV28,15,TRBJ2-7,.
CASSDGGTSGNTIYF,TGCGCCAGCAGCGACGGGGGGACCTCTGGAAACACCATATATTTT,TRBV5-1,15,TRBJ1-3,.
CASSDRGNQPQHF,TGTGCCAGCAGTGACAGGGGAAATCAGCCCCAGCATTTT,TRBV2,13,TRBJ1-5,.
CSVGQGINQPQHF,TGCAGCGTTGGACAGGGTATCAATCAGCCCCAGCATTTT,TRBV29-1,13,TRBJ1-5,TRBD1
CASSGTEFGYTF,TGTGCCAGCTCCGGGACTGAGTTTGGCTACACCTTC,TRBV2,12,TRBJ1-2,.
CASSSVPAEYNEQFF,TGTGCCAGCAGTTCGGTTCCAGCGGAATACAATGAGCAGTTCTTC,TRBV7-2,15,TRBJ2-1,.
CASSTNQVYEQYF,TGTGCCAGCAGTACCAATCAGGTCTACGAGCAGTACTTC,TRBV6-5,13,TRBJ2-7,.
CASSHDGTGFEKLFF,TGTGCCAGCTCCCACGATGGGACAGGGTTTGAAAAACTGTTTTTT,TRBV18,15,TRBJ1-4,TRBD1
CASSLGPDSRPYEQYF,TGTGCCAGCAGCTTGGGCCCGGACAGCCGACCCTACGAGCAGTACTTC,TRBV5-8,16,TRBJ2-7,.
CASSDLSGELFF,TGTGCCAGCAGTGATTTATCCGGGGAGCTGTTTTTT,TRBV2,12,TRBJ2-2,.
CASRERRLVF,TGTGCCAGCAGGGAACGGAGATTGGTCTTC,TRBV21-1,10,TRBJ2-1,.
CASSAGGPYEQYF,TGTGCCAGCAGTGCAGGGGGCCCCTACGAGCAGTACTTC,TRBV2,13,TRBJ2-7,TRBD1
CASGNRDTGELFF,TGTGCCAGTGGAAACAGAGACACCGGGGAGCTGTTTTTT,TRBV19,13,TRBJ2-2,.
CASSWGGRVDEQYF,TGTGCCAGCAGTTGGGGGGGGCGCGTGGACGAGCAGTACTTC,TRBV27,14,TRBJ2-7,.
CASSQEYSNTDTQYF,TGCGCCAGCAGCCAAGAGTACAGTAACACAGATACGCAGTATTTT,TRBV4-3,15,TRBJ2-3,.
CSLRGLAGGLTYNEQFF,TGCAGCCTTCGAGGGCTAGCGGGAGGACTTACCTACAATGAGCAGTTCTTC,TRBV29-1,17,TRBJ2-1,TRBD2
CASTREVAGGPDNEQFF,TGCGCCAGCACCCGGGAGGTAGCGGGAGGGCCGGACAATGAGCAGTTCTTC,TRBV5-1,17,TRBJ2-1,TRBD2
CASSLGTSGTYEQYF,TGTGCCAGCAGCTTGGGGACTAGCGGGACTTACGAGCAGTACTTC,TRBV5-4,15,TRBJ2-7,TRBD2
CASSLQWRQGDGYTF,TGCGCCAGCAGCCTCCAATGGCGGCAGGGGGATGGCTACACCTTC,TRBV4-1,15,TRBJ1-2,TRBD1
CGSSGGFANEKLFF,TGCGGCTCATCCGGGGGTTTCGCTAATGAAAAACTGTTTTTT,TRBV19,14,TRBJ1-4,.
CASSSDRGYEQYF,TGTGCCAGCAGCTCCGACAGGGGTTACGAGCAGTACTTC,TRBV7-7,13,TRBJ2-7,TRBD1
CASSLAGTGEYEKLFF,TGCGCCAGCAGCTTGGCCGGGACAGGCGAATATGAAAAACTGTTTTTT,TRBV5-1,16,TRBJ1-4,TRBD1
CASRPTEFKETQYF,TGCGCCAGCAGGCCGACAGAGTTTAAAGAGACCCAGTACTTC,TRBV5-1,14,TRBJ2-5,.
CASSLGRGEQYF,TGTGCCAGCAGCCTGGGTAGAGGCGAGCAGTACTTC,TRBV28,12,TRBJ2-7,.
CSVRVSNQPQHF,TGCAGCGTCAGGGTTAGCAATCAGCCCCAGCATTTT,TRBV29-1,12,TRBJ1-5,.
CASSQDYWSGGSSGNTIYF,TGCGCCAGCAGCCAAGATTACTGGTCGGGCGGGAGCTCTGGAAACACCATATATTTT,TRBV4-1,19,TRBJ1-3,.
CASSKDRGCTEAFF,TGTGCCAGCAGCAAAGACAGGGGCTGCACTGAAGCTTTCTTT,TRBV21-1,14,TRBJ1-1,.
CAISGGQGDNEQFF,TGTGCCATCAGTGGGGGACAGGGGGACAATGAGCAGTTCTTC,TRBV10-3,14,TRBJ2-1,TRBD1